The clone carrying this T cell receptor beta chain was detected only a few times. The antigen is unknown. This sample was taken from a study of T cell repertoires in cytomegalovirus infection. Study-wide background: Public TCR beta signatures were indicative of both CMV infection and a matching HLA type.

Deletions cut 5 bases from V and 5 bases from J, with 10 bases between. The CDR3 spans 12 residues. Germline CDR1 reads SEHNR; CDR2 reads FQNEAQ (reference sequence). Study results and caveats: Cumulative frequency (of public TCR beta family members) identified carriers of CMV plus the relevant HLA. In two of eight donors, the top clonotype was HLA-C-restricted CMV-specific.

TCRdb independently ran MiXCR on the reads; one entry per CDR3 protein. In the table there are under 300,000 distinct CDR3 sequences, more than 15% of which are singletons. Sequenced input: CD8+ T cells from PBMCs. The source is a human donor in good health (CMV status not recorded). Some clones in this sample may be carry-over from other donors' samples. The chain couples TRBV7-9 to TRBJ2-7; D unclear. This CDR3 is CASSPFTNEQYF. In nucleotides, the CDR3 is TGTGCCAGCAGCCCCTTTACGAACGAGCAGTACTTC.